A single sample is the source of the 8 T cell receptor beta chains below, sequenced in a study of long-term antiretroviral therapy in people with HIV. Samples were assayed with immunoSEQ v3.0 at survey level. Sequencing was performed with immunoSEQ multiplex PCR; in TCRdb, only in-frame clones are kept and a portion is missing. Found here are about 30,000 clones, under 85% of them singletons; the top ten hold just under 8.5%. The sample consisted of unsorted PBMCs, taken 3 years after starting antiretroviral therapy. These receptors all come from a man in his forties or fifties with HIV.

This chain joins TRBV10-3 and TRBJ2-3; TRBD2 aligns across 10 bases. Germline loops: CDR1 ENHRY, CDR2 SYGVKD. This CDR3 is 18 amino acids long. V trimming: 3 bases; J trimming: 0 bases; junction bases outside the gene matches: 9. The CDR3 nucleotides read TGTGCCATCAGTGATCCCTCGGAAGCGGGGGGGAGCACAGATACGCAGTATTTT. Translation gives CAISDPSEAGGSTDTQYF.

The chain is built from TRBV5-4 and TRBJ2-3; 7 bases map to TRBD2. The germline gives CDR1 SGHNT, CDR2 YYREEE (reference sequence). V was pared by 7 bases and J by 2 bases, with 4 bases of the junction left unmatched. The CDR3 extends over 13 amino acids. The DNA for the CDR3 is TGTGCCAGCCGCCGGGACTACACAGATACGCAGTATTTT. Translated: CASRRDYTDTQYF.

The rearrangement joins TRBV10-3 to TRBJ1-1; 7 bases are a match to TRBD1. Losses at the gene ends were 6 bases for V and 6 bases for J; bases not matched to a gene: 13. Germline V gives CDR1 ENHRY, CDR2 SYGVKD. CDR3 length: 15 residues. The DNA of the CDR3 is TGTGCCATCAGGCAGGGGGATAATGAACGGGCTGAAGCTTTCTTT. Its translation: CAIRQGDNERAEAFF.

The chain couples TRBV6-1 to TRBJ2-7; D may be TRBD1 (6 bases). The CDR3 loop spans 15 amino acids. Germline lookup yields CDR1 MNHNS and CDR2 SASEGT. Trimming took 0 bases from V and 3 from J, leaving 12 bases between them. In nucleotides, the CDR3 is TGTGCCAGCAGTGAAGCAGGGGGTCAGATCTACGAGCAGTACTTC. It encodes CASSEAGGQIYEQYF.

This clone was found a few times. This chain connects TRBV5-5 to TRBJ2-7, with 12 bases identical to TRBD1. V was clipped by 4 bases and J by 7 bases; unmatched bases: 12. Germline V gene lookup returns CDR1 SGHKS and CDR2 YYEKEE (reference sequence). The CDR3 runs 16 residues. The CDR3 DNA reads TGTGCCAGCAGCCTCGTCCCGGGACAGGGGGCTGGGGAGCAGTACTTC. This gives the protein CASSLVPGQGAGEQYF. Drawing the rest from reference TRBV5-5 and TRBJ2-7, the complete variable domain is DAGVTQSPTHLIKTRGQQVTLRCSPISGHKSVSWYQQVLGQGPQFIFQYYEKEERGRGNFPDRFSARQFPNYSSELNVNALLLGDSALYLCASSLVPGQGAGEQYFGPGTRLTVT.

This chain joins TRBV30 and TRBJ2-7; D is unresolved. This CDR3 comprises 12 residues. The V gene's germline CDR1 is GTSNPN and CDR2 SVGIG (reference sequence). V was clipped by 3 bases and J by 1 base, with 7 bases between them. CDR3 loop: CAWRRRSYEQYF. The CDR3, as DNA: TGTGCCTGGAGGAGAAGGTCCTACGAGCAGTACTTC.

The chain combines TRBV19 with TRBJ2-1, with D perhaps matching TRBD2 (6 bases). Trimming removed 7 bases from V and 8 bases from J, with 21 bases in between. The germline CDR1 and CDR2 sequences are LNHDA and SQIVND (reference sequence). This CDR3 is built from 15 residues. CDR3 nucleotides: TGTGCCAGTAATGACCCTGCGGGGAGTATCGATGAGCAGTTCTTC. This encodes CASNDPAGSIDEQFF.

This clone was picked up a small number of times. J is TRBJ1-2 and V is TRBV19; 8 bases fit TRBD1. The CDR3 totals 15 residues. Trimming removed 5 bases from V and 3 bases from J; junction bases left unmatched: 8. Per germline, CDR1 LNHDA and CDR2 SQIVND (reference sequence). The CDR3 sequence is CASSYSGTGDYGYTF. The CDR3 bases are TGTGCCAGTAGTTACTCCGGGACAGGTGACTATGGCTACACCTTC.